This T cell receptor (beta chain) was captured in a study of T cell repertoires in cytomegalovirus infection. Details on this clonotype: The antigen remains unidentified.

The CDR3 contains 15 residues. Trimming pared 6 bases from V and 4 bases from J, leaving 17 bases between. Per germline, CDR1 SEHNR and CDR2 FQNEAQ (reference sequence). TCRdb itself ran the reads through MiXCR, one entry per CDR3 protein. The table shows roughly 800,000 distinct CDR3 sequences, with about 27% occurring only once. Source: cultured CD8+ T cells from PBMCs, taken from culture after CMV antigen stimulation. The source of this sequence is a human donor in good health (CMV status not recorded). Some clones in this sample may be carry-over from other donors' samples. The rearrangement links TRBV7-9 to TRBJ2-3; D is possibly TRBD1 or TRBD2 (5 bases each). CDR3 coding DNA: TGTGCCAGCAGACCCGGGACCCAAGAGGCAGATACGCAGTATTTT. This gives the protein CASRPGTQEADTQYF.